Each of the 23 T cell receptor beta chains below was sequenced from the same sample in a study of vaccination and CD4 T cells after COVID-19. The Oncomine TCR Beta short-read assay was applied to DNA of cultured CD4+ T cells. One entry per CDR3 protein results from TCRdb running MiXCR on the PCR reads. Here the sample spans some 18,000 distinct CDR3 sequences, roughly 50% being singletons. Antigens of these TCRs are unknown. Treatment specified: roughly 10-day PBMC culture with coronavirus spike peptide pools or control peptides (ViraFEST assay). The sample taken for sequencing was CD4+ T cells from blood, cultured in vitro. These TCRs come from a human donor who had recovered from COVID-19.

The chain uses TRBV2 and TRBJ1-2; a possible D gene is TRBD1 (6 bases). V lost 5 bases and J 3 bases, leaving 10 bases between the germline ends. Germline V gene data show CDR1 as SNHLY and CDR2 as FYNNEI. CDR3 size: 13 residues. CDR3: CASSNRVYYGYTF. In nucleotides, the CDR3 is TGTGCCAGCAGTAACAGGGTTTACTATGGCTACACCTTC.

The DNA for the CDR3 is TGTGCCAGCAGCTCTTCTAGCGTCGGGGAGACCCAGTACTTC. The encoded protein is CASSSSSVGETQYF. This rearrangement joins TRBV7-2 to TRBJ2-5; D is perhaps TRBD2 (6 bases). CDR3 length: 14 amino acids. Trimming pared 4 bases from V and 5 bases from J, leaving 14 bases between. The V gene's germline CDR1 is SGHTA and CDR2 FQGNSA.

CDR3 protein: CASSLEQGAYEQYF. CDR3 DNA: TGCGCCAGCAGCTTGGAGCAGGGCGCCTACGAGCAGTACTTC. The chain couples TRBV5-1 to TRBJ2-7, with a tentative D call TRBD1 (5 bases). Per the germline V gene, CDR1 is SGHRS and CDR2 is YFSETQ. The V end was cut by 0 bases, the J end by 2 bases, with 9 bases between. The CDR3 has 14 residues.

This clonotype was picked up a small number of times. The rearrangement links TRBV19 to TRBJ1-4; D remains ambiguous. The length of the CDR3 is 13 residues. In germline, CDR1 is LNHDA, CDR2 SQIVND (reference sequence). Trimming left V 5 bases short and J 4 bases short, with 8 bases between. The CDR3, as DNA: TGTGCCAGTAGTGTTACAGATAATGAAAAACTGTTTTTT. It translates to CASSVTDNEKLFF.

The chain joins TRBV28 to TRBJ2-1, with D perhaps matching TRBD1 (6 bases). V was clipped by 6 bases and J by 7 bases, with 19 bases between them. The length of the CDR3 is 15 residues. Germline V gene lookup returns CDR1 MDHEN and CDR2 SYDVKM. The CDR3, as DNA: TGTGCCAGCAGCTCAGGGGACGCACTAGGGAATGAGCAGTTCTTC. This encodes CASSSGDALGNEQFF. The full variable domain, rest sourced from reference TRBV28 and TRBJ2-1, is DVKVTQSSRYLVKRTGEKVFLECVQDMDHENMFWYRQDPGLGLRLIYFSYDVKMKEKGDIPEGYSVSREKKERFSLILESASTNQTSMYLCASSSGDALGNEQFFGPGTRLTVL.

This clonotype came up once. V gene TRBV7-9 combines with J gene TRBJ2-2, with 11 nucleotides matching TRBD1. The germline V gene has CDR1 SEHNR and CDR2 FQNEAQ (reference sequence). V lost 4 bases and J lost 4; bases outside the gene matches: 2. The CDR3 consists of 15 residues. The CDR3 reads CASSSDRGRTGELFF. CDR3 in DNA: TGTGCCAGCAGCTCGGACAGGGGGCGCACCGGGGAGCTGTTTTTT.

The V call is TRBV10-1, the J call TRBJ1-3; D unclear. Germline V gene lookup returns CDR1 WNHNN and CDR2 SYGVQD (reference sequence). The V gene lost 0 bases and the J gene lost 4 bases, with 4 bases spanning the gap. The CDR3 has 13 residues. CDR3 nucleotide sequence: TGCGCCAGCAGTGAGTCGGGAGGAAACACCATATATTTT. Translating gives CASSESGGNTIYF.

The J gene is TRBJ2-7, the V gene TRBV5-1; D is possibly TRBD2 (5 bases). The V and J ends lost 3 bases and 0 bases respectively, with 19 bases between them. Germline values: CDR1 SGHRS, CDR2 YFSETQ. The CDR3 is 17 amino acids. The CDR3 DNA reads as TGCGCCAGCAGCTCCGGACTGGCAAGCCCAAGCTCCTACGAGCAGTACTTC. This encodes CASSSGLASPSSYEQYF.

The chain joins TRBV27 to TRBJ1-1; D is possibly TRBD1 (5 bases). The CDR3 runs 14 residues. The V gene's germline CDR1 is MNHEY and CDR2 SMNVEV (reference sequence). The germline V and J ends were trimmed by 3 bases and 0 bases, with 8 bases remaining between them. CDR3 nucleotide sequence: TGTGCCAGCAGTTTTGGGGGAATGAACACTGAAGCTTTCTTT. It encodes CASSFGGMNTEAFF.

This clonotype was counted only a few times. The chain uses TRBV7-8 and TRBJ2-1, with unresolved D. Germline V CDR1 and CDR2: SGHVS, FQNEAQ. V lost 1 base and J lost 9, with 7 bases in between. The CDR3 has 12 residues. CDR3 in amino acids: CASSLEWVEQFF. CDR3 DNA sequence: TGTGCCAGCAGCTTAGAGTGGGTTGAGCAGTTCTTC.

The V gene is TRBV7-9, the J gene TRBJ1-1; 7 bases match TRBD1. V was clipped by 1 base and J by 4 bases; unmatched bases: 9. The V gene's germline CDR1 is SEHNR and CDR2 FQNEAQ (reference sequence). The CDR3 runs to 16 residues. The CDR3 coding sequence is TGTGCCAGCAGCTTAGGACAGGGACGAGGAGGCACTGAAGCTTTCTTT. Its protein is CASSLGQGRGGTEAFF.

This clonotype was counted only a few times. V and J are TRBV19 and TRBJ1-5; weak D call: TRBD1 (6 bases). Trimming removed 4 bases at V and 0 bases at J, with 28 bases between. The germline V gene encodes CDR1 LNHDA and CDR2 SQIVND (reference sequence). CDR3 size: 21 residues. This chain's CDR3 is CASSTLDAIQGLGYSNQPQHF. The CDR3 bases are TGTGCCAGTAGTACCCTTGATGCAATACAGGGTCTGGGGTATAGCAATCAGCCCCAGCATTTT. Complete variable domain (other parts from reference TRBV19 and TRBJ1-5): DGGITQSPKYLFRKEGQNVTLSCEQNLNHDAMYWYRQDPGQGLRLIYYSQIVNDFQKGDIAEGYSVSREKKESFPLTVTSAQKNPTAFYLCASSTLDAIQGLGYSNQPQHFGDGTRLSIL.

This clonotype was detected only a few times. V gene TRBV10-2 combines with J gene TRBJ1-1; TRBD1 matches at 7 bases. V lost 2 bases and J lost 4; bases outside the gene matches: 10. This CDR3 spans 16 amino acids. Germline V gene data show CDR1 as WSHSY and CDR2 as SAAADI. Written as DNA, the CDR3 is TGCGCCAGCAGTGAGGGATTTAACGCAGGGGGCACTGAAGCTTTCTTT. Translation gives CASSEGFNAGGTEAFF.

The V gene is TRBV4-2, the J gene TRBJ1-2, with TRBD1 identical over 7 bases. J was trimmed by 8 bases and V by 5 bases; bases with no gene match: 14. Germline V lookup: CDR1 LGHNA, CDR2 YNFKEQ. The length of the CDR3 is 15 residues. In DNA form, the CDR3 reads TGTGCCAGCAGCGGACAGACAGGGAGAGGTGTAGGCTACACCTTC. Amino acids: CASSGQTGRGVGYTF.

This chain connects TRBV11-2 to TRBJ2-2; D might be TRBD1 or TRBD2, each matching 7 bases. CDR1 SGHAT and CDR2 FQNNGV come from the germline V gene. The CDR3 consists of 16 residues. Trimming took off 5 bases at V and 5 bases at J, with 18 bases between the two ends. The CDR3 sequence: CASSRGGGRRTGELFF. CDR3 DNA: TGTGCCAGCAGCCGAGGGGGCGGGAGACGGACCGGGGAGCTGTTTTTT.

This clonotype has just a few counts. This chain joins TRBV12-3 or TRBV12-4 and TRBJ1-5; a weak D match, TRBD1 (5 bases). The CDR3 spans 14 residues. V was trimmed by 2 bases and J by 6 bases, leaving 11 bases between them. CDR3 sequence reads: CASSLTAGGQPQHF. The CDR3 DNA sequence: TGTGCCAGCAGTTTAACGGCGGGGGGTCAGCCCCAGCATTTT.

V gene TRBV30 combines with J gene TRBJ2-7; TRBD2 matches 11 bases. Germline CDR1 is GTSNPN and CDR2 is SVGIG (reference sequence). After removal of 2 bases from V and 6 bases from J, the junction contained 9 bases not matched to a gene. This CDR3 is 15 amino acids long. CDR3 region: CAWSSKGLAGGEQYF. CDR3 bases: TGTGCCTGGAGTTCCAAGGGGCTAGCGGGGGGCGAGCAGTACTTC.

This chain's CDR3 is CAWAPYFEAFF. The CDR3 region has the DNA TGTGCCTGGGCCCCATACTTCGAAGCTTTCTTT. The chain links TRBV30 to TRBJ1-1; D is uncertain. Trimming left V 5 bases short and J 8 bases short, with 12 bases between. CDR1 and CDR2 from the germline V gene are GTSNPN and SVGIG (reference sequence). This CDR3 region has 11 residues.

This clonotype was detected a few times. The CDR3 reads CASRVSSGRGPGELFF. The CDR3 coding sequence is TGTGCCAGCAGGGTTTCGAGCGGGAGGGGACCCGGGGAGCTGTTTTTT. This chain uses TRBV6-2 or TRBV6-3 with TRBJ2-2; 10 bases map to TRBD2. Trimming removed 6 bases from V and 6 bases from J; junction bases left unmatched: 10. The CDR3 has 16 amino acids. Germline V gene data show CDR1 as MNHEY and CDR2 as SVGEGT.

This clonotype showed up just a few times. V is TRBV6-5 and J is TRBJ1-2; 10 bases are a match to TRBD1. This CDR3 spans 17 amino acids. J lost 4 bases, V lost 4 bases, and 12 bases had no gene match. Germline CDR1 is MNHEY and CDR2 is SVGAGI. The CDR3 DNA is TGTGCCAGCAGTTCCTCGGGACAGGGGAAATTGGGCTATGGCTACACCTTC. Translation: CASSSSGQGKLGYGYTF.

This clonotype has just one count. The rearrangement links TRBV28 to TRBJ1-2, with D uncertain. This CDR3 contains 16 residues. Between the trimmed V and J ends, which lost 5 bases and 0 bases, there was a span of 16 bases. Germline V gene lookup returns CDR1 MDHEN and CDR2 SYDVKM. The CDR3 here is CASSGQRVLANYGYTF. CDR3 DNA: TGTGCCAGCAGTGGCCAAAGGGTCCTAGCTAACTATGGCTACACCTTC.

The chain carries TRBV6-4 and TRBJ2-2, with 10 bases lining up with TRBD1. The germline V gene has CDR1 MRHNA and CDR2 SNTAGT. Trimming cost V 2 bases and J 3 bases; bases outside gene matches: 3. This CDR3 has 16 residues. CDR3 protein: CASSDRQGADTGELFF. CDR3 nucleotides: TGTGCCAGCAGTGACCGACAGGGGGCGGACACCGGGGAGCTGTTTTTT.

The chain employs TRBV18 and TRBJ1-3, with a weak D call TRBD1 (6 bases). V lost 3 bases, J lost 0 bases, and 6 bases lay in between. Germline lookup yields CDR1 KGHSH and CDR2 LQKENI. The CDR3 spans 14 residues. Written as DNA, the CDR3 is TGTGCCAGCTCACCGGGGGCCTCTGGAAACACCATATATTTT. Protein: CASSPGASGNTIYF. Variable domain in full (rest from reference TRBV18 and TRBJ1-3): NAGVMQNPRHLVRRRGQEARLRCSPMKGHSHVYWYRQLPEEGLKFMVYLQKENIIDESGMPKERFSAEFPKEGPSILRIQQVVRGDSAAYFCASSPGASGNTIYFGEGSWLTVV.